Given below is one T cell receptor (beta chain) in context. What it binds is not known. Analysis merged second doses at about 4 or about 12 weeks. This sample was included in a study of T cell responses to AZD1222 COVID-19 vaccine. General study findings and limits: Clonal diversity may have been underestimated, and the donors were mostly white British, with more females than males. Among those given AZD1222, only five or six were seropositive at baseline.

Sequencing used immunoSEQ multiplex PCR; TCRdb keeps in-frame clones, though not all of them. The sample gives some 83,000 clones, around 89% of which show up once; approximately 5.1% is in the top ten. The germline V gene encodes CDR1 SGHRS and CDR2 YFSETQ. The CDR3 contains 15 residues. Trimming removed 0 bases at V and 6 bases at J, with 16 bases between. Source: peripheral blood, taken 28 days after the second AZD1222 dose. This sequence joins TRBV5-1 and TRBJ2-7; D ambiguous. The TCR sequence derives from an adult who received the AZD1222 COVID-19 vaccine. The CDR3 here is CASSLAELDSSEQYF. CDR3 coding DNA: TGCGCCAGCAGCTTGGCTGAGCTAGACTCGAGCGAGCAGTACTTC.